The entry that follows covers one T cell receptor beta chain sequence. Its antigen target is currently unknown. No much larger clone exists at a distance of one base, and base qualities are not known. The data derive from a study of ipilimumab plus nivolumab after autologous stem cell transplantation (dated by TCRdb to the early 2020s). In terms of the full investigation: The median number of doses that trial patients received was 5 for ipilimumab and fewer than 10 for nivolumab. Primary refractory and relapsed disease were included in the DLBCL cohort, with 18-month progression-free survival of around 86% and 29%, respectively. The intent-to-treat population of the trial consisted of under 45 patients. Patients in the trial were undergoing autologous transplant and had high-risk diffuse large B cell lymphoma, mature T cell lymphoma, or multiple myeloma.

Library preparation was by the immunoSEQ multiplex PCR assay. The table was pulled from immuneACCESS by TCRdb, which kept in-frame rearrangements only. Such tables lose some clones; where checked, under half of the loss comes from unresolved V genes, and the rest has no known cause. In this sample the table shows some 87,000 clones, 83% of which occur a single time. The ten largest make up 2% to 2.5% of the sample. The CDR3 holds 13 amino acids from the cysteine to the phenylalanine. Only the CDR3 DNA is retained, 39 bases long and in frame from the first base. The germline ends are 13 bases apart after V is trimmed by 3 bases and J by 8 bases. The germline V gene (reference sequence) gives CDR1 as SGHAT and CDR2 as FQDESV. Summary of the overall study and its limitations: Combined checkpoint inhibition appeared tolerable as post-transplant consolidation, according to the authors' conclusion. Per the authors, a biologic rationale for further study of the post-transplant checkpoint inhibition approach was offered by T cell receptor repertoire, regulatory T cell phenotype and gut microbiota profiles.

Checkpoint therapy began 14 to 28 days after autologous transplant, with ipilimumab given at 1 mg/kg intravenously on day 1 of selected weeks. Nivolumab was administered at 3 mg/kg intravenously on day 1 of weeks 1, 4, 7, 10, and every two weeks through week 26. The study was a Phase Ib clinical trial testing combined checkpoint inhibition with ipilimumab and nivolumab as consolidation after autologous stem cell transplantation. The clonotype comes from a male donor with diffuse large B-cell lymphoma. The rearrangement joined TRBV11-1 to TRBJ1-2; matching of 5 bases hints at TRBD1 as the D gene. This material consisted of PBMCs, taken in a trial of ipilimumab plus nivolumab as post-transplant consolidation. The CDR3 in this case is CASSFQGTLGYTF. The nucleotide sequence reads TGTGCCAGCAGCTTTCAGGGAACTTTGGGCTACACCTTC.